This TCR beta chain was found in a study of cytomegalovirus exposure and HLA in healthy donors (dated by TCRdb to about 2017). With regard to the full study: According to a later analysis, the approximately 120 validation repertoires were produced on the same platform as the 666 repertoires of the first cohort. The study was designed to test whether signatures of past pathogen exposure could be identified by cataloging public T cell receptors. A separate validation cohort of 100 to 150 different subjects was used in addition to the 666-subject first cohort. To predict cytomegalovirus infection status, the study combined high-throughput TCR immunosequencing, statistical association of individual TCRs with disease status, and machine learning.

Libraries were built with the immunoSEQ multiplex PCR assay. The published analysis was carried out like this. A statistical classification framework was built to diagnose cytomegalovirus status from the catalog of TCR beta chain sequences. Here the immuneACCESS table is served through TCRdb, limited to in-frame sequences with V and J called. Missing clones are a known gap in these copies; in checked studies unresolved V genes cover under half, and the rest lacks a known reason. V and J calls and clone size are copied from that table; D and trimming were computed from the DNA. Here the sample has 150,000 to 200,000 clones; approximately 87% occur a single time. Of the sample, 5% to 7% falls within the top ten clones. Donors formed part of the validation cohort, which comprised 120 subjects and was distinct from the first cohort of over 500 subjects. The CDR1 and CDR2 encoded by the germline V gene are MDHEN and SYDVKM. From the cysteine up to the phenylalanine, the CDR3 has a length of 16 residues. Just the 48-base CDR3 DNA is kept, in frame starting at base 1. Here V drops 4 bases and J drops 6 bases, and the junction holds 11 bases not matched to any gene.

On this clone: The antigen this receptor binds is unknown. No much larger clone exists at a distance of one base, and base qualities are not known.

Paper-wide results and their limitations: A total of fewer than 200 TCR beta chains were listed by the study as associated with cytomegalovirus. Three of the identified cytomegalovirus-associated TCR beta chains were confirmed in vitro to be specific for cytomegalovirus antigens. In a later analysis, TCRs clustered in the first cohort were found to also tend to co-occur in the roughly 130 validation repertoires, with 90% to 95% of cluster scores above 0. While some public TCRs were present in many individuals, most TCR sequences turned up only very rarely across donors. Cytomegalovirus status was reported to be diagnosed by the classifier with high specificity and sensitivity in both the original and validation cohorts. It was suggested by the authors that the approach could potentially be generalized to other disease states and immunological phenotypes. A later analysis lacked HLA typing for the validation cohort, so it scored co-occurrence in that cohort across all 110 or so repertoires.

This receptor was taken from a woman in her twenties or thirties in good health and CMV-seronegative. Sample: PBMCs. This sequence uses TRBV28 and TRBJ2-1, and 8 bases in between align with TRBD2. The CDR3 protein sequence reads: CASSSGGDYPPNEQFF. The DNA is TGTGCCAGCAGTTCCGGGGGGGACTACCCACCCAATGAGCAGTTCTTC.